The 21 T cell receptor beta chains below were found in one sample sequenced in a study of cytomegalovirus exposure and HLA in healthy donors. The study ran its PCR with 60 Vbeta and 13 Jbeta primers. Repertoires were generated with immunoSEQ multiplex PCR, while TCRdb's copy carries only in-frame clones and drops some. Of approximately 110,000 clones in the sample, around three quarters were seen once. Material for sequencing was PBMCs. These receptors all stem from a female donor in good health and CMV-seropositive.

J is TRBJ1-1 and V is TRBV30, with D hard to call. Trimming removed 1 base at V and 5 bases at J, with 11 bases between. This CDR3 contains 13 residues. CDR1 is GTSNPN, CDR2 SVGIG, per germline (reference sequence). The CDR3 DNA reads TGTGCCTGGAGTGGATGGAGTCGGACTGAAGCTTTCTTT. This gives the protein CAWSGWSRTEAFF.

The chain uses TRBV5-5 and TRBJ2-5; TRBD1 matches 9 bases. The CDR3 length is 15 residues. Per germline, CDR1 SGHKS and CDR2 YYEKEE (reference sequence). V shed 6 bases and J 4 bases; nucleotides not matched to a gene: 10. This chain's CDR3 is CASTYGTGFTETQYF. The CDR3 nucleotides are TGTGCCAGCACCTACGGGACAGGGTTCACAGAGACCCAGTACTTC.

V and J are TRBV2 and TRBJ2-1; maybe TRBD1 (6 bases). Germline-derived CDR1 and CDR2 are SNHLY and FYNNEI. The CDR3 is 13 amino acids. Trimming removed 8 bases from V and 9 bases from J, with 17 bases in between. The CDR3 region has the DNA TGTGCCAGCCAGAGTGGCTCGACAGGTGAGCAGTTCTTC. As protein: CASQSGSTGEQFF.

This chain joins TRBV28 and TRBJ1-1; tentatively, D is TRBD1 (6 bases). Deletions cut 7 bases from V and 1 base from J, with 13 bases between. Per the germline V gene, CDR1 is MDHEN and CDR2 is SYDVKM. The CDR3 covers 14 residues. The CDR3, as DNA: TGTGCCAGCAACACCATGGACAGGAACACTGAAGCTTTCTTT. This gives the protein CASNTMDRNTEAFF.

The chain uses TRBV5-1 and TRBJ2-5; 10 bases map to TRBD2. From germline, CDR1 is SGHRS and CDR2 YFSETQ. There are 15 residues in the CDR3. The V and J ends lost 4 bases and 5 bases, in that order; junction bases with no gene match: 8. The CDR3 protein is CASSLSGGPRETQYF. In nucleotides, the CDR3 is TGCGCCAGCAGCCTTAGCGGGGGGCCCCGGGAGACCCAGTACTTC.

There are a few counts of this clone. The chain links TRBV2 to TRBJ2-5, with D perhaps matching TRBD1 (5 bases). Trimming took off 7 bases at V and 1 base at J, with 7 bases between the two ends. There are 12 residues in the CDR3. The germline V gene has CDR1 SNHLY and CDR2 FYNNEI. The CDR3 nucleotides read TGTGCCAGCAACAGGCGCCAAGAGACCCAGTACTTC. Translation gives CASNRRQETQYF.

This sequence joins TRBV9 and TRBJ1-6, with D possibly being TRBD1 (5 bases). Deletions cut 2 bases from V and 9 bases from J, with 12 bases between. The length of the CDR3 is 14 residues. The germline V gene encodes CDR1 SGDLS and CDR2 YYNGEE. CDR3 sequence: CASSVSGQGSPLHF. The CDR3 DNA is TGTGCCAGCAGCGTGTCAGGCCAGGGTTCACCCCTCCACTTT. Complete variable domain (other parts from reference TRBV9 and TRBJ1-6): DSGVTQTPKHLITATGQRVTLRCSPRSGDLSVYWYQQSLDQGLQFLIQYYNGEERAKGNILERFSAQQFPDLHSELNLSSLELGDSALYFCASSVSGQGSPLHFGNGTRLTVT.

The chain employs TRBV2 and TRBJ1-1, with TRBD1 matching 9 bases. The trim removed 5 bases at V and 6 bases at J, leaving 7 bases unmatched. CDR3 length: 14 amino acids. Germline V gene data show CDR1 as SNHLY and CDR2 as FYNNEI. This CDR3 is CASSWTGAEAEAFF. The DNA of the CDR3 is TGTGCCAGCAGTTGGACAGGGGCTGAGGCTGAAGCTTTCTTT.

This chain links TRBV18 with TRBJ1-4; TRBD1 aligns across 10 bases. Germline V gene lookup returns CDR1 KGHSH and CDR2 LQKENI. The CDR3 runs 18 residues. J gave up 10 bases and V 3 bases, and 17 bases lay outside the gene matches. The CDR3 sequence is CASSPVGFSGQGIGKLFF. The DNA of the CDR3 is TGTGCCAGCTCACCCGTTGGTTTTTCGGGACAGGGGATTGGAAAACTGTTTTTT.

This chain uses TRBV4-1 with TRBJ2-7, with 10 bases fitting TRBD2. The CDR3 runs to 17 residues. Germline V CDR1 and CDR2: MGHRA, YSYEKL. J lost 3 bases, V lost 1 base, and 9 bases had no gene match. CDR3 in DNA: TGCGCCAGCAGCCAAGCCAGCGGGAGGGCCCCCCACTACGAGCAGTACTTC. Its protein product is CASSQASGRAPHYEQYF.

This clone was seen only a few times. This chain joins TRBV5-3 and TRBJ1-1, with TRBD1 identical over 8 bases. TRBV5-3 is identified as an open reading frame with a role that is uncertain. The CDR3 has 15 residues. V shed 4 bases, J shed 5 bases, and the junction held 10 bases outside the gene matches. CDR3 in DNA: TGTGCCAGAAGCCAAACGACAGGGGTAAATACTGAAGCTTTCTTT. As protein: CARSQTTGVNTEAFF.

The V call is TRBV6-1, the J call TRBJ2-5; 11 bases line up with TRBD2. Trimming took 3 bases from V and 0 from J; bases not matched to a gene: 6. CDR3 length equals 17 residues. Looked up from germline, CDR1 is MNHNS and CDR2 is SASEGT. DNA for the CDR3: TGTGCCAGCAGTGATGGACTAGCGGGCCGTTACCAAGAGACCCAGTACTTC. Translating it yields CASSDGLAGRYQETQYF.

V gene TRBV28 combines with J gene TRBJ2-3, with 15 bases that match TRBD2. The CDR3 covers 21 residues. Germline CDR1 MDHEN, CDR2 SYDVKM. Losses at the gene ends were 4 bases for V and 3 bases for J; bases not matched to a gene: 17. The CDR3 sequence: CASSYPPSGWTSGRATDTQYF. As DNA, the CDR3 is TGTGCCAGCAGTTACCCCCCTTCCGGCTGGACTAGCGGGAGGGCAACAGATACGCAGTATTTT.

In its sample, this clone was seen once. The gene calls are TRBV27 and TRBJ2-7, with TRBD1 matching 11 bases. The V and J ends lost 4 bases and 7 bases, in that order; junction bases with no gene match: 3. The germline V gene encodes CDR1 MNHEY and CDR2 SMNVEV (reference sequence). This CDR3 is built from 13 residues. The CDR3 bases are TGTGCCAGCAGTTGGGGACAGGGGGAAGAGCAGTACTTC. Translated: CASSWGQGEEQYF.

In this sample, this clone turned up a few times. The rearrangement uses TRBV19 and TRBJ1-5; TRBD1 might be the D (5 bases). The CDR3 spans 14 residues. From germline, CDR1 is LNHDA and CDR2 SQIVND (reference sequence). Trimming removed 2 bases from V and 2 bases from J, with 7 bases in between. CDR3 DNA: TGTGCCAGTAGTATACGCAGGGGCAATCAGCCCCAGCATTTT. It encodes CASSIRRGNQPQHF.

The count of this clone is one. The rearrangement links TRBV5-1 to TRBJ2-7; D not resolved. Trimming shortened V by 4 bases and J by 6 bases, and 14 bases separated the two germline ends. CDR1 and CDR2 (germline): SGHRS, YFSETQ. The CDR3 covers 13 residues. CDR3 in amino acids: CASSALLVGEQYF. Here the CDR3 DNA reads TGCGCCAGCAGCGCGCTCTTGGTTGGCGAGCAGTACTTC.

This clone was seen only a few times. This chain connects TRBV4-3 to TRBJ2-3; 9 bases are shared with TRBD2. CDR3 length: 15 amino acids. Germline CDR1 reads LGHNA; CDR2 reads YSLEER. The junction had 4 bases not matched to a gene; V was cut back by 2 bases and J by 4 bases. The CDR3 region is CASSQLAGAADTQYF. CDR3 bases: TGCGCCAGCAGCCAATTAGCGGGGGCGGCAGATACGCAGTATTTT.

The chain has TRBV4-1 and TRBJ1-1, with D unclear. Per germline, CDR1 MGHRA and CDR2 YSYEKL. Trimming cost V 1 base and J 0 bases, with 12 bases left between them. The CDR3 is 16 amino acids. The CDR3: CASSQGGLPLNTEAFF. As DNA, the CDR3 is TGCGCCAGCAGCCAAGGAGGACTGCCTTTGAACACTGAAGCTTTCTTT.

V gene TRBV27 combines with J gene TRBJ2-2; D might be TRBD1 (6 bases). The germline V gene encodes CDR1 MNHEY and CDR2 SMNVEV (reference sequence). The CDR3 has 16 amino acids. V lost 7 bases, J lost 1 base, and 16 bases lay in between. In DNA, the CDR3 is TGTGCCAGCACACCCGTGGGGACACTGAACACCGGGGAGCTGTTTTTT. It translates to CASTPVGTLNTGELFF.

V and J are TRBV5-5 and TRBJ1-1, with D unresolved. V was cut by 3 bases and J by 0 bases, with 12 bases left in between. CDR3 length: 15 amino acids. CDR1 and CDR2 from the germline V gene are SGHKS and YYEKEE (reference sequence). CDR3 bases: TGTGCCAGCAGCTACCCCGCGGGATTGAACACTGAAGCTTTCTTT. Residues: CASSYPAGLNTEAFF.

V and J are TRBV9 and TRBJ1-2; 11 bases align to TRBD1. CDR3 length equals 15 residues. Trimming at V came to 0 bases and at J to 6 bases, leaving 4 bases not matched to a gene. Germline assignment: CDR1 SGDLS and CDR2 YYNGEE. The CDR3 DNA follows: TGTGCCAGCAGCGTAGGTGGACAGGGGGCGCATGGCTACACCTTC. This translates into CASSVGGQGAHGYTF.